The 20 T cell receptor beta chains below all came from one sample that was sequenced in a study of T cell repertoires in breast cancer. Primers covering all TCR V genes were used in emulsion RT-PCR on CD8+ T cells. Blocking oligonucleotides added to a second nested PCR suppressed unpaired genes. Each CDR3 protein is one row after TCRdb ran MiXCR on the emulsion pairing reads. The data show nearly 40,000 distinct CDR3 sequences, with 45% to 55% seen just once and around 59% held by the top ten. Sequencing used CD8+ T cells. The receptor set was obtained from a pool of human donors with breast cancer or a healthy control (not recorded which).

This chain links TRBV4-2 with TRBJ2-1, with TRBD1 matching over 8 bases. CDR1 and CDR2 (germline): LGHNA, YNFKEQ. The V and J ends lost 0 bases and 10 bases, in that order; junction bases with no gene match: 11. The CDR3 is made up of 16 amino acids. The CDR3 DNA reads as TGTGCCAGCAGCCAAGAAGGTGGGCAGGGGGCGTGGGAGCAGTTCTTC. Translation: CASSQEGGQGAWEQFF.

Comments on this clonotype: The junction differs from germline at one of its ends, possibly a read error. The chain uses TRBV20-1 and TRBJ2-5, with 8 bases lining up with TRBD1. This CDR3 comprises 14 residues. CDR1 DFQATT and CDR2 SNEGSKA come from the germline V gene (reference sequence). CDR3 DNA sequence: TGCAGTGCTAGATCACGGACAGGGCAAGAGACCCAGCACTTC. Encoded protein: CSARSRTGQETQHF.

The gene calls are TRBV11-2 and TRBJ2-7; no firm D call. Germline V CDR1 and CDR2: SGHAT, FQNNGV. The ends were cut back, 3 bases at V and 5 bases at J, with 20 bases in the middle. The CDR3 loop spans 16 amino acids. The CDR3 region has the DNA TGTGCCAGCAGCTTCAGGCCCGTAGGTCCGACCGACGAGCAGTACTTC. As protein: CASSFRPVGPTDEQYF.

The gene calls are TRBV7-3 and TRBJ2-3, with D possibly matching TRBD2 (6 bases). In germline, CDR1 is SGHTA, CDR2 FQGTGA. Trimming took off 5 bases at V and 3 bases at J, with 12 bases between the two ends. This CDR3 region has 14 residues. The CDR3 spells CASSHRDLTDTQYF. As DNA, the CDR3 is TGTGCCAGCAGCCACCGGGACTTAACAGATACGCAGTATTTT. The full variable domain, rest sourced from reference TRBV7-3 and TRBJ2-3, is GAGVSQTPSNKVTEKGKYVELRCDPISGHTALYWYRQSLGQGPEFLIYFQGTGAADDSGLPNDRFFAVRPEGSVSTLKIQRTERGDSAVYLCASSHRDLTDTQYFGPGTRLTVL.

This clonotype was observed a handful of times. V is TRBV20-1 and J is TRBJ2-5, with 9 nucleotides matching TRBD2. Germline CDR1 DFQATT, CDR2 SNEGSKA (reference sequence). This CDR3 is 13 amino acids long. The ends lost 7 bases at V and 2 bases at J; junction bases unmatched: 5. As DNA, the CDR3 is TGCAGTGGCGGGGGGGGGGCTCAAGAGACCCAGTACTTC. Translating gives CSGGGGAQETQYF.

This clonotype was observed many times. The CDR3 DNA reads TGTGCCAGCAGCCGACACCGCTCTAACTATGGCTACACCTTC. It yields the protein CASSRHRSNYGYTF. The chain joins TRBV27 to TRBJ1-2, with D unresolved. V was pared by 6 bases and J by 0 bases, with 11 bases between. This CDR3 is built from 14 residues. The germline V gene has CDR1 MNHEY and CDR2 SMNVEV (reference sequence).

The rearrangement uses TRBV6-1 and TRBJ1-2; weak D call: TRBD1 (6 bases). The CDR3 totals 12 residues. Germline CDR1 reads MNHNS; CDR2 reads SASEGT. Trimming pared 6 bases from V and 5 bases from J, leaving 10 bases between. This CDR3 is CASRVTGYGYTF. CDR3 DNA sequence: TGTGCCAGCAGGGTTACAGGGTATGGCTACACCTTC.

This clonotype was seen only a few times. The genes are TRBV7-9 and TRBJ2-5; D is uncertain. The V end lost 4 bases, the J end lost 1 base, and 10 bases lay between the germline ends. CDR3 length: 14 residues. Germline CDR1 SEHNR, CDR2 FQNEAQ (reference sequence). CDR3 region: CASSSDGVQETQYF. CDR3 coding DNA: TGTGCCAGCAGCTCGGACGGAGTCCAAGAGACCCAGTACTTC. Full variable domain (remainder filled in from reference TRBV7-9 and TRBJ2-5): DTGVSQNPRHKITKRGQNVTFRCDPISEHNRLYWYRQTLGQGPEFLTYFQNEAQLEKSRLLSDRFSAERPKGSFSTLEIQRTEQGDSAMYLCASSSDGVQETQYFGPGTRLLVL.

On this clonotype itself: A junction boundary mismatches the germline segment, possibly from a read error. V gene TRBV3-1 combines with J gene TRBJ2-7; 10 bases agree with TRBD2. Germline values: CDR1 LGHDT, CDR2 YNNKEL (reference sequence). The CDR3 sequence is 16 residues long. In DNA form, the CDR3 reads TGTGCCAGCAGCGGACGCCCTACCGGGACTAGCGATGAGCAGGACTTC. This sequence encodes CASSGRPTGTSDEQDF.

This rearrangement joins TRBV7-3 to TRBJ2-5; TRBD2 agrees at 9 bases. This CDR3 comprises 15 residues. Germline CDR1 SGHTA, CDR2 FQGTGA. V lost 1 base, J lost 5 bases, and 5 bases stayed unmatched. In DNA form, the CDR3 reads TGTGCCAGCAGCTTAAACAGCGGGGGGTCGGAGACCCAGTACTTC. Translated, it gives CASSLNSGGSETQYF.

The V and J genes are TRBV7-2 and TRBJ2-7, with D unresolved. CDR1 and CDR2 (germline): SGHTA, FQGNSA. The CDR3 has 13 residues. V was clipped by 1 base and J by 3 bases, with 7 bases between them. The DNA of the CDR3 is TGTGCCAGCAGCTTAGGGGCTATCTACGAGCAGTACTTC. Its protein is CASSLGAIYEQYF.

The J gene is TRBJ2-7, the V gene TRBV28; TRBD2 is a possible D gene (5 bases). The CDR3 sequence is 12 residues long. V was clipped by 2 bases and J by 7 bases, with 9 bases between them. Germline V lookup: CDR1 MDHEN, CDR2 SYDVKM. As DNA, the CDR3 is TGTGCCAGCAGTTTAACAAGGGAGGAGCAGTACTTC. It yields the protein CASSLTREEQYF.

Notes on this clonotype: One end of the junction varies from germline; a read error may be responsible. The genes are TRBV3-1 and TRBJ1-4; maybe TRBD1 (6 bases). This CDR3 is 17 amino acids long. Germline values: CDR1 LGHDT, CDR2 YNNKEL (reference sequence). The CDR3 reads CASSQDGQGTSYEKLFF. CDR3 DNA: TGTGCCAGCAGCCAAGATGGCCAGGGGACGAGTTACGAAAAACTATTTTTT.

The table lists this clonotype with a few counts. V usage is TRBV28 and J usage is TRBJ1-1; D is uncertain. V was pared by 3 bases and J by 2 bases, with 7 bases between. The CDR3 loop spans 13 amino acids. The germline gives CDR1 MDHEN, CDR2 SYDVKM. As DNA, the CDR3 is TGTGCCAGCAGTTTTCACAGAAACACTGAAGCTTTCTTT. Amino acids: CASSFHRNTEAFF.

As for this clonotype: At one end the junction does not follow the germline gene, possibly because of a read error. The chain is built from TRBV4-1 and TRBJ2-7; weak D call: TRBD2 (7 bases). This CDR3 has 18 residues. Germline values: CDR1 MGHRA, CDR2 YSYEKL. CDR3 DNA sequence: TGCGCCAGCGGCCAAGAGGGAGTTAGGGGGGGGGCTATGTACGAGCAGTACTTC. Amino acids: CASGQEGVRGGAMYEQYF.

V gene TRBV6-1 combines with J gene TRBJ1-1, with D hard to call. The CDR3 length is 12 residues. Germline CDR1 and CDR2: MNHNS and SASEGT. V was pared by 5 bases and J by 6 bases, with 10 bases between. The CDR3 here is CASSSGRAEAFF. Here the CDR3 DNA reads TGTGCCAGCAGTTCTGGGAGGGCTGAAGCTTTCTTT.

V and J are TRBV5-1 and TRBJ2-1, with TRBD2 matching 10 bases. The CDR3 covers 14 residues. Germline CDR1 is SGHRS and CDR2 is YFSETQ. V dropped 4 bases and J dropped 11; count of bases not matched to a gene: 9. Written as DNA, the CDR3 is TGCGCCAGCAGCCCTCTAGCGGGGGACTCCCAGCAGTTCTTC. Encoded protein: CASSPLAGDSQQFF.

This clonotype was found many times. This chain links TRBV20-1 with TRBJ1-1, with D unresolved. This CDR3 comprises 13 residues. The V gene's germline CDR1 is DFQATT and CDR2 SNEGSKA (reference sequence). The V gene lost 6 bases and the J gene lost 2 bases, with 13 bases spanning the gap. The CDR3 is CSATSAVNTEAFF. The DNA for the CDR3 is TGCAGTGCCACCAGCGCGGTCAACACTGAAGCTTTCTTT.

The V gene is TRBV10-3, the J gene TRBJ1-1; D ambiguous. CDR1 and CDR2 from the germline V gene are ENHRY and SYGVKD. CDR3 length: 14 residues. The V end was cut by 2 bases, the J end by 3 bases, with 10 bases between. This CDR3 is CAISEPGGDTEAFF. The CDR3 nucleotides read TGTGCCATCAGTGAGCCGGGTGGAGACACTGAAGCTTTCTTT.

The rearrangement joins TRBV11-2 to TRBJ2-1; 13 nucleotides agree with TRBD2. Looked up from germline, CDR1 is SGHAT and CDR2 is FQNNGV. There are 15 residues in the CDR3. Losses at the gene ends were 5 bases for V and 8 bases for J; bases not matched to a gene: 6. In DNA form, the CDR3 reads TGTGCCAGCAGCAAAACTAGCGGGAGGGCAGATGAGCAGTTCTTC. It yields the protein CASSKTSGRADEQFF.